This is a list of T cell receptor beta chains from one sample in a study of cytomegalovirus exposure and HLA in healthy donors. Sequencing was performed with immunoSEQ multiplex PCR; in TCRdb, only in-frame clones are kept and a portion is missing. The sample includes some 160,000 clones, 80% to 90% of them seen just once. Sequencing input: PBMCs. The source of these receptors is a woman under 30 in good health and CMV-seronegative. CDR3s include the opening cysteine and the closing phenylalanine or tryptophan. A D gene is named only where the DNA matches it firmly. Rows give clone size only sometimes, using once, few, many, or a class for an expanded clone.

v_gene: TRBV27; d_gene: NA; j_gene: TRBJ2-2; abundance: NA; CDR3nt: TGTGCCAGCAGCCCCAGGGGGGCGAACACCGGGGAGCTGTTTTTT; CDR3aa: CASSPRGANTGELFF
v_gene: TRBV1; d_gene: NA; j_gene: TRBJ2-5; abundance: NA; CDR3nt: TGCACCAGCAGCTTACGGGTTTCAAATGGAGAGACCCAGTACTTC; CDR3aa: CTSSLRVSNGETQYF
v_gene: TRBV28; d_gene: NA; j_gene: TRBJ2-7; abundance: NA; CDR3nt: TGTGCCAGCAGTTTAATACCATACGAGCAGTACTTC; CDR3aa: CASSLIPYEQYF
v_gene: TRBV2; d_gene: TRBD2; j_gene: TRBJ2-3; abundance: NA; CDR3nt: TGTGCCAGCAGTGGGGAGGGTTTAGGGGATACGCAGTATTTT; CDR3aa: CASSGEGLGDTQYF
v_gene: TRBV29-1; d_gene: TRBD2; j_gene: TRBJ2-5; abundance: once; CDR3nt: TGCAGCGTTGAAGGACTAGCGGGTAGAGAGACCCAGTACTTC; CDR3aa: CSVEGLAGRETQYF
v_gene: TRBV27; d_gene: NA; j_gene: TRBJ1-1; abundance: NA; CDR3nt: TGTGCCAGCAGTTGGGGTTTCAACAGGATGAACACTGAAGCTTTCTTT; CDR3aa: CASSWGFNRMNTEAFF
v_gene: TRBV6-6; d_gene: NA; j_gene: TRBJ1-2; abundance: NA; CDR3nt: TGTGCCAGTGGGGGGGTTCACTATGGCTACACCTTC; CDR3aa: CASGGVHYGYTF
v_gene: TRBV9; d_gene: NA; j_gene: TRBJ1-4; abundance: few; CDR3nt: TGTGCCAGCAGCGTAGGGGGAGGGGGAGGAAAACTGTTTTTT; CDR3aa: CASSVGGGGGKLFF
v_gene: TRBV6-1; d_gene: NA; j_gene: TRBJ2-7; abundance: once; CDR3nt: TGTGCCAGCAGTAACGACGGGGTACAGTACTTC; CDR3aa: CASSNDGVQYF
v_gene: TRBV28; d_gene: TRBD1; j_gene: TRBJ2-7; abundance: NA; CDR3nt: TGTGCCGTCGCCCCAGGGGGCGAATGGGACGAGCAGTACTTC; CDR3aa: CAVAPGGEWDEQYF
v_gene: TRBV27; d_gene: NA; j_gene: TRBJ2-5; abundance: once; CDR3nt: TGTGCCAGCAGTTTATTGGGGGCGGAGGAGACCCAGTACTTC; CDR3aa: CASSLLGAEETQYF
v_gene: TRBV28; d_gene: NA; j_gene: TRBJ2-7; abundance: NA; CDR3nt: TGTGCCAGCAGTCCAGTGGTGGGAGACACAATTTACGAGCAGTACTTC; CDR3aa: CASSPVVGDTIYEQYF
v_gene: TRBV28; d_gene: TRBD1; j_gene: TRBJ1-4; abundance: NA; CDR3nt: TGTGCCAGCAGTTTAAGAGGGGGCGGGGGGGAAAAACTGTTTTTT; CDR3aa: CASSLRGGGGEKLFF
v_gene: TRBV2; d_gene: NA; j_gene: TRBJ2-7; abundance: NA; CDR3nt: TGTGCCAGCAGTGAAGAGGTAGCGGTCGAGCAGTACTTC; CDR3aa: CASSEEVAVEQYF
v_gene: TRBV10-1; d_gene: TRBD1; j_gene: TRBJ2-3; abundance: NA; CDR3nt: TGCGCCAGCAGTGGGGGACAGGGTGGAACAGATACGCAGTATTTT; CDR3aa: CASSGGQGGTDTQYF
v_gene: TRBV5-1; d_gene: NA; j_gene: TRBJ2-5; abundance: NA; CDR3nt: TGCGCCAGCGCCTCAGCGAGCGATTCCCAAGAGACCCAGTACTTC; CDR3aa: CASASASDSQETQYF
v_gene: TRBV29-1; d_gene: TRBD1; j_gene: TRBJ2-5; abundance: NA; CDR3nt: TGCAGCACCCGCCGGGACAGTCAAGAGACCCAGTACTTC; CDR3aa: CSTRRDSQETQYF
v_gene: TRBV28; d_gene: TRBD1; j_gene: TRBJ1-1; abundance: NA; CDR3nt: TGTGCCAGCAGTCCCCGCGACAGGGGAGCTTTCTTT; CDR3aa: CASSPRDRGAFF
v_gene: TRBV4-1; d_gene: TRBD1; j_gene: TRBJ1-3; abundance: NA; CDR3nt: TGCGCCAGCAGCGACAGGGGGGCCCTCTCTGGAAACACCATATATTTT; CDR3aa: CASSDRGALSGNTIYF
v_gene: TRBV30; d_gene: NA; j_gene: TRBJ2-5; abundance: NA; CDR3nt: TGTGCCTGGAAGGGGTGGCGGGGTCAAGAGACCCAGTACTTC; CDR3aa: CAWKGWRGQETQYF
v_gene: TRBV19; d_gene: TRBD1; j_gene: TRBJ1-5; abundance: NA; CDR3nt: TGTGCCAGTAGACCGGACAGGGGGGGCAATCAGCCCCAGCATTTT; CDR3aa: CASRPDRGGNQPQHF
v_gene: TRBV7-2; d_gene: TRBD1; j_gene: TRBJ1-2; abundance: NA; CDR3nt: TGTGCCAGCAGCAATTACCTCAGGGGGCATGGCTACACCTTC; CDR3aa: CASSNYLRGHGYTF
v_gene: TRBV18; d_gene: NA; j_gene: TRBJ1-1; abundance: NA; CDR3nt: TGTGCCAGCTCACCGGGGGGGGCTGGCACTGAAGCTTTCTTT; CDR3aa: CASSPGGAGTEAFF
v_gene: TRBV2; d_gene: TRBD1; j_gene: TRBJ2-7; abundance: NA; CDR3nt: TGTGCCAGCAGAGAGGACAGGGGACGGTACTTC; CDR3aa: CASREDRGRYF
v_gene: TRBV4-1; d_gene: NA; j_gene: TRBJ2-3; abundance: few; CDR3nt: TGCGCCAGCAGCCAAGTGGGGCACCGAAGCACAGATACGCAGTATTTT; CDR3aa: CASSQVGHRSTDTQYF
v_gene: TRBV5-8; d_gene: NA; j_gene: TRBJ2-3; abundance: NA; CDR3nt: TGTGCCAGCATTCCGCGACCAGGTGTGGATACGCAGTATTTT; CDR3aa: CASIPRPGVDTQYF
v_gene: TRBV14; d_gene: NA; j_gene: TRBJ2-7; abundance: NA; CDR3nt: TGTGCCAGCAGCCAACCCAGGGGGGTTTTGGGCTTAGACGAGCAGTACTTC; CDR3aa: CASSQPRGVLGLDEQYF
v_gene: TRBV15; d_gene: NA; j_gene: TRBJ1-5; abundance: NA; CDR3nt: TGTGCCACCGGGCAGGGGCGTATTCAGCCCCAGCATTTT; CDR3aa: CATGQGRIQPQHF
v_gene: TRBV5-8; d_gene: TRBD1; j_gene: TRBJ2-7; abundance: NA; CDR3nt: TGTGCCAGCAGCTACACAGGGGCCGAGCAGTACTTC; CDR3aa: CASSYTGAEQYF
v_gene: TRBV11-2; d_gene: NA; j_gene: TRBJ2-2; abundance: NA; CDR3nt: TGTGCCAGCGTACCATTTCCTAGGCAGAACACCGGGGAGCTGTTTTTT; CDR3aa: CASVPFPRQNTGELFF
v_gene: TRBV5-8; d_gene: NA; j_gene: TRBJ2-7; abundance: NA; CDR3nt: TGTGCCAGCAGCGCACGCAGTTACGAGCAGTACTTC; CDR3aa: CASSARSYEQYF
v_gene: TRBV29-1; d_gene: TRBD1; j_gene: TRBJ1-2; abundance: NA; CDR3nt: TGCAGCGTTGACCTCGGACAGGGGGCAAGCTATGGCTACACCTTC; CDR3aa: CSVDLGQGASYGYTF
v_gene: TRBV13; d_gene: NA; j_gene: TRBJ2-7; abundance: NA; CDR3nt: TGTGCCAGCAGCTCCACCCAAGAAGCGTGGCCTTACGAGCAGTACTTC; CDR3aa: CASSSTQEAWPYEQYF
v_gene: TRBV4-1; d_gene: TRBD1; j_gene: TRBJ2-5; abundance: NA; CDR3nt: TGCGCCAGCAGCCACCCGACAGGGGGCCCACAGACCCAGTACTTC; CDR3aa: CASSHPTGGPQTQYF
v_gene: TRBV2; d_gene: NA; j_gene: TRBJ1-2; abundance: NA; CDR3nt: TGTGCCGACCAGGGCGGACGCTCCCGCTATGGCTACACCTTC; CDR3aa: CADQGGRSRYGYTF
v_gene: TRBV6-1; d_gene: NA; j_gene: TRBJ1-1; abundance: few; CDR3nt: TGTGCCAGCAGCCAGCAGGAGGACACTGAAGCTTTCTTT; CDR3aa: CASSQQEDTEAFF